Presented here are 13 T cell receptor beta chains from one specimen sequenced in a study of T-cell memory formation after mild COVID-19. TCRdb re-derived calls from the 5' RACE reads in MiXCR, one entry per CDR3 protein. The sample holds nearly 40,000 distinct CDR3 sequences, 5% to 7% seen once. Sequenced sample: PBMCs or a T cell subset sorted from them (not recorded which). The receptor set was obtained from an adult who had mild COVID-19 (a few samples of this study predate the infection). Cell type and time point are not known.

Ten or more counts support this clonotype. The chain employs TRBV6-5 and TRBJ2-5, with D possibly being TRBD1 (6 bases). This CDR3 contains 13 residues. The V gene's germline CDR1 is MNHEY and CDR2 SVGAGI. V was shortened by 9 bases and J by 5 bases, with 16 bases between the two germline ends. The CDR3 loop is CASRPGDRETQYF. In DNA, the CDR3 is TGTGCCAGTCGCCCAGGGGACCGGGAGACCCAGTACTTC.

This clonotype came up many times. The CDR3 sequence is CASSLSLAGGPQETQYF. As DNA, the CDR3 is TGCGCCAGCAGCTTGTCACTAGCGGGGGGGCCACAAGAGACCCAGTACTTC. The V gene is TRBV5-1, the J gene TRBJ2-5; 13 bases agree with TRBD2. Germline values: CDR1 SGHRS, CDR2 YFSETQ. The CDR3 spans 17 residues. The ends lost 1 base at V and 2 bases at J; junction bases unmatched: 5.

This clonotype was counted ten times or more. V gene TRBV4-1 combines with J gene TRBJ2-1, with a weak D call TRBD2 (7 bases). The CDR3 is 15 residues long. Germline CDR1 MGHRA, CDR2 YSYEKL. V was cut by 2 bases and J by 9 bases, with 17 bases left in between. CDR3 protein: CASSQRGGGVLEQFF. The CDR3 bases are TGCGCCAGCAGCCAAAGGGGGGGTGGGGTCCTTGAGCAGTTCTTC.

This clonotype ranks as medium-sized. V usage is TRBV7-8 and J usage is TRBJ2-6; a weak D match, TRBD1 (5 bases). This CDR3 has 15 amino acids. Germline V lookup: CDR1 SGHVS, CDR2 FQNEAQ. V shed 6 bases and J shed 1 base, with 10 bases lying between them. CDR3 amino acids: CASSPGSSGANVLTF. For the CDR3, the DNA is TGTGCCAGCAGTCCAGGGTCTTCTGGGGCCAACGTCCTGACTTTC.

The chain has TRBV19 and TRBJ1-1; 8 bases match TRBD1. V shed 7 bases, J shed 1 base, and the junction held 8 bases outside the gene matches. The CDR3 runs to 15 residues. Looked up from germline, CDR1 is LNHDA and CDR2 is SQIVND (reference sequence). The CDR3 spells CASIPRGLGNTEAFF. In DNA form, the CDR3 reads TGTGCCAGTATCCCCAGGGGGCTGGGGAACACTGAAGCTTTCTTT.

This clonotype was recorded a few times. The V and J genes are TRBV5-6 and TRBJ2-2, with unresolved D. Trimming removed 0 bases from V and 6 bases from J, with 15 bases in between. This CDR3 comprises 16 residues. Germline CDR1 and CDR2: SGHDT and YYEEEE. The CDR3 sequence: CASSLASAKKSGELFF. DNA for the CDR3: TGTGCCAGCAGCTTGGCCTCGGCGAAAAAGTCCGGGGAGCTGTTTTTT.

About this clonotype: One junction end disagrees with the germline gene, perhaps due to a read error. The genes are TRBV4-3 and TRBJ2-2, with TRBD2 matching 7 bases. CDR1 LGHNA and CDR2 YSLEER come from the germline V gene. CDR3 length: 16 amino acids. The DNA for the CDR3 is TGCACCAGCAGTCTAGAGGGAGGGCGAGACACCGGGGAGCTGTTTTTT. Amino acid sequence: CTSSLEGGRDTGELFF.

This chain joins TRBV9 and TRBJ2-2; TRBD1 might be the D (6 bases). The CDR3 has 17 residues. Germline CDR1 is SGDLS and CDR2 is YYNGEE. V lost 4 bases to trimming and J lost 1 base, with 17 bases between them. CDR3 residues: CASSPMRGTGNTGELFF. In DNA form, the CDR3 reads TGTGCCAGCAGCCCAATGAGGGGGACGGGGAACACCGGGGAGCTGTTTTTT.

This clonotype is labeled medium-sized. V usage is TRBV7-2 and J usage is TRBJ2-4, with D maybe TRBD1 (5 bases). The CDR3 is 16 residues long. Per germline, CDR1 SGHTA and CDR2 FQGNSA. Deletions cut 5 bases from V and 0 bases from J, with 14 bases between. CDR3: CASSIRQTLAKNIQYF. DNA for the CDR3: TGTGCCAGCAGCATCCGACAGACCCTAGCCAAAAACATTCAGTACTTC.

In this sample, this clonotype turned up a few times. The chain recombines TRBV18 with TRBJ2-3; D is possibly TRBD2 (6 bases). The CDR3 totals 16 residues. Trimming took off 4 bases at V and 0 bases at J, with 14 bases between the two ends. CDR1 and CDR2 from the germline V gene are KGHSH and LQKENI. The CDR3 sequence: CASSLFRAGSTDTQYF. The CDR3 bases are TGTGCCAGCTCACTCTTCAGGGCGGGGAGCACAGATACGCAGTATTTT. The whole variable domain, remainder taken from reference TRBV18 and TRBJ2-3, is NAGVMQNPRHLVRRRGQEARLRCSPMKGHSHVYWYRQLPEEGLKFMVYLQKENIIDESGMPKERFSAEFPKEGPSILRIQQVVRGDSAAYFCASSLFRAGSTDTQYFGPGTRLTVL.

This clonotype was observed a few times. The chain joins TRBV5-6 to TRBJ1-5, with D hard to call. Trimming took 3 bases from V and 3 from J, leaving 4 bases between them. The CDR3 runs 12 residues. Germline assignment: CDR1 SGHDT and CDR2 YYEEEE. CDR3 protein: CASSSNNQPQHF. CDR3 DNA: TGTGCCAGCAGCTCTAACAATCAGCCCCAGCATTTT.

The chain is built from TRBV10-3 and TRBJ2-3, with 12 bases lining up with TRBD2. This CDR3 region has 19 residues. The germline V gene has CDR1 ENHRY and CDR2 SYGVKD. The V and J ends lost 5 bases and 7 bases, in that order; junction bases with no gene match: 19. The CDR3 here is CAISIIATTSGSQPNTQYF. DNA of the CDR3: TGTGCCATCAGTATAATCGCCACGACTAGCGGGAGCCAACCCAATACGCAGTATTTT.

This clonotype was seen more than once but under ten times. One junction end does not reproduce the germline sequence, and a read error may be involved. This chain joins TRBV6-1 and TRBJ2-1; 14 nucleotides line up with TRBD2. The germline V gene has CDR1 MNHNS and CDR2 SASEGT. This CDR3 has 16 amino acids. CDR3 sequence reads: CASSVTSGGAYDEQFF. The CDR3 DNA follows: TGTGCCAGCAGTGTGACTAGCGGGGGGGCCTACGATGAGCAGTTCTTC.